Presented here are 26 T cell receptor beta chains from one specimen sequenced in a study of graft-versus-host responses after intestinal transplantation. Libraries were prepared by immunoSEQ multiplex PCR; TCRdb keeps only in-frame clonotypes and omits some of them. Of about 14,000 clones listed, roughly 35% are singletons. The input for sequencing was alloreactive CD4+ T cells from a mixed lymphocyte reaction culture, taken before intestinal transplant. Sample subset: CFSE-low proliferating T cells sorted from roughly six-day pre-transplant mixed lymphocyte reaction (GvH or HvG direction). The receptors stem from a human patient who received an intestinal transplant.

The chain combines TRBV18 with TRBJ1-4; 8 bases agree with TRBD1. The germline CDR1 and CDR2 sequences are KGHSH and LQKENI. The length of the CDR3 is 17 residues. The V segment lost 4 bases and the J segment 2 bases; nucleotides outside the gene matches: 9. The CDR3: CASSQNAHRGTNEKLFF. The CDR3 DNA sequence: TGTGCCAGCTCACAAAACGCCCACAGGGGGACTAATGAAAAACTGTTTTTT.

The V and J genes are TRBV7-2 and TRBJ2-7, with TRBD2 as a possible D gene (7 bases). This CDR3 region has 18 residues. Germline V gene lookup returns CDR1 SGHTA and CDR2 FQGNSA. V gave up 0 bases and J gave up 4 bases, with 22 bases separating them. CDR3 in DNA: TGTGCCAGCAGCTTAGCCCCGGCCTTCGGGGGGCGAGCTTACGAGCAGTACTTC. Its protein product is CASSLAPAFGGRAYEQYF.

This chain joins TRBV9 and TRBJ2-1; 9 bases align to TRBD1. The junction had 5 bases not matched to a gene; V was cut back by 3 bases and J by 4 bases. Germline V gene sequence: CDR1 SGDLS, CDR2 YYNGEE. The CDR3 is 15 residues long. The CDR3 DNA reads as TGTGCCAGCAGCGGGGGACAGGGCCCTTACAATGAGCAGTTCTTC. Its translation is CASSGGQGPYNEQFF.

J is TRBJ2-5 and V is TRBV7-2; TRBD1 is a possible D gene (5 bases). The germline V gene has CDR1 SGHTA and CDR2 FQGNSA. The CDR3 length is 13 residues. V was pared by 3 bases and J by 4 bases, with 9 bases between. CDR3 sequence reads: CASSFGRVETQYF. The DNA for the CDR3 is TGTGCCAGCAGCTTTGGCAGGGTAGAGACCCAGTACTTC.

Judged by abundance, this clone is medium-sized. This chain joins TRBV6-5 and TRBJ2-7, with D perhaps matching TRBD1 (6 bases). Trimming removed 2 bases from V and 1 base from J, with 12 bases in between. The CDR3 has 15 amino acids. Germline V gene sequence: CDR1 MNHEY, CDR2 SVGAGI. CDR3 protein: CASSYGAGTSYEQYF. As DNA, the CDR3 is TGTGCCAGCAGTTACGGGGCAGGGACATCCTACGAGCAGTACTTC.

The chain is built from TRBV19 and TRBJ1-4; D ambiguous. V was trimmed by 6 bases and J by 8 bases, leaving 19 bases between them. This CDR3 is built from 15 residues. CDR1 is LNHDA and CDR2 is SQIVND in the germline V gene (reference sequence). The CDR3 sequence is CASSLTGSGGEKLFF. CDR3 coding DNA: TGTGCCAGTAGCCTGACGGGTTCGGGAGGAGAAAAACTGTTTTTT.

The chain links TRBV18 to TRBJ2-7; D is possibly TRBD1 (6 bases). The ends were cut back, 3 bases at V and 2 bases at J, with 14 bases in the middle. In germline, CDR1 is KGHSH, CDR2 LQKENI. The CDR3 sequence is 15 residues long. This chain's CDR3 is CASSPGVQGAYEQYF. The DNA of the CDR3 is TGTGCCAGCTCACCCGGTGTACAGGGAGCCTACGAGCAGTACTTC.

This chain links TRBV7-6 with TRBJ2-2; 7 nucleotides match TRBD1. Per germline, CDR1 SGHVS and CDR2 FNYEAQ. The CDR3 is made up of 16 amino acids. J was trimmed by 3 bases and V by 5 bases; bases with no gene match: 9. CDR3 DNA: TGTGCCAGCAGCGCCCGAACAGGGGAGCACACCGGGGAGCTGTTTTTT. The encoded protein is CASSARTGEHTGELFF.

The chain combines TRBV7-9 with TRBJ1-1, with D uncertain. Trimming pared 3 bases from V and 1 base from J, leaving 12 bases between. The germline V gene has CDR1 SEHNR and CDR2 FQNEAQ (reference sequence). The CDR3 contains 15 residues. CDR3 sequence: CASSFASLGNTEAFF. For the CDR3, the DNA is TGTGCCAGCAGCTTTGCCTCCCTCGGGAACACTGAAGCTTTCTTT.

The chain is built from TRBV6-6 and TRBJ2-7, with no clear D. The germline V gene has CDR1 MNHNY and CDR2 SVGAGI (reference sequence). The germline V and J ends were trimmed by 0 bases and 8 bases, with 17 bases remaining between them. There are 15 residues in the CDR3. The CDR3 loop reads CASSYSGSPQSQQYF. The CDR3 coding sequence is TGTGCCAGCAGTTACTCTGGTTCCCCACAGTCTCAGCAGTACTTC.

Written as DNA, the CDR3 is TGTGCTAGTGGTTTGCCTCTAGCGGACTCCTACAATGAGCAGTTCTTC. As protein: CASGLPLADSYNEQFF. The rearrangement uses TRBV12-5 and TRBJ2-1; 7 nucleotides align to TRBD2. The V segment lost 2 bases and the J segment 0 bases; nucleotides outside the gene matches: 4. Germline V gene sequence: CDR1 LGHNT, CDR2 FRNRAP. This CDR3 has 16 amino acids.

The chain joins TRBV11-2 to TRBJ2-3; D gene ambiguous. Germline V lookup: CDR1 SGHAT, CDR2 FQNNGV. The V end lost 1 base, the J end lost 4 bases, and 3 bases lay between the germline ends. The CDR3 consists of 12 residues. In DNA, the CDR3 is TGTGCCAGCAGCTTAGCCGCAGATACGCAGTATTTT. Its protein is CASSLAADTQYF. The full variable domain, with the rest looked up from reference TRBV11-2 and TRBJ2-3, is EAGVAQSPRYKIIEKRQSVAFWCNPISGHATLYWYQQILGQGPKLLIQFQNNGVVDDSQLPKDRFSAERLKGVDSTLKIQPAKLEDSAVYLCASSLAADTQYFGPGTRLTVL.

The chain is built from TRBV6-5 and TRBJ1-1; D gene uncertain. V gave up 8 bases and J gave up 1 base, with 14 bases separating them. Per the germline V gene, CDR1 is MNHEY and CDR2 is SVGAGI. CDR3 length: 14 residues. CDR3 in DNA: TGTGCCAGCTGGCCGGGGATCCCGAACACTGAAGCTTTCTTT. The encoded protein is CASWPGIPNTEAFF.

This clone was picked up a small number of times. The CDR3 loop reads CASSIGLTGNTIYF. In DNA form, the CDR3 reads TGTGCCAGTAGTATAGGACTGACTGGAAACACCATATATTTT. The rearrangement uses TRBV19 and TRBJ1-3; D remains unclear. Between the trimmed V and J ends, which lost 1 base and 2 bases, there was a span of 6 bases. The CDR3 covers 14 residues. Germline V gene sequence: CDR1 LNHDA, CDR2 SQIVND (reference sequence).

The rearrangement links TRBV30 to TRBJ2-7; 11 nucleotides agree with TRBD1. After removal of 5 bases from V and 9 bases from J, the junction contained 6 bases not matched to a gene. The CDR3 is 12 amino acids. Germline V gene sequence: CDR1 GTSNPN, CDR2 SVGIG (reference sequence). The CDR3 DNA reads TGTGCCTGGGGGACCGGGACAGGGGGGCAGTACTTC. It codes for CAWGTGTGGQYF.

The chain is built from TRBV6-6 and TRBJ2-2; 8 bases map to TRBD1. The trim removed 6 bases at V and 4 bases at J, leaving 4 bases unmatched. CDR1 is MNHNY and CDR2 is SVGAGI in the germline V gene (reference sequence). This CDR3 is 14 amino acids long. The CDR3 DNA sequence: TGTGCCAGCAGGACAGGGGCGGGCACCGGGGAGCTGTTTTTT. Amino acids: CASRTGAGTGELFF.

The chain recombines TRBV5-1 with TRBJ2-1, with 9 positions matching TRBD2. V shed 0 bases, J shed 5 bases, and the junction held 6 bases outside the gene matches. The CDR3 loop spans 16 amino acids. CDR1 is SGHRS and CDR2 is YFSETQ in the germline V gene. CDR3 in amino acids: CASSLGSGGSHNEQFF. CDR3 in DNA: TGCGCCAGCAGCTTGGGTAGCGGGGGTTCCCACAATGAGCAGTTCTTC.

This clone has only a few counts. The J gene is TRBJ2-7, the V gene TRBV19, with 7 bases lining up with TRBD1. The CDR3 consists of 15 residues. The ends lost 3 bases at V and 3 bases at J; junction bases unmatched: 8. Germline CDR1 is LNHDA and CDR2 is SQIVND (reference sequence). Written as DNA, the CDR3 is TGTGCCAGTAGTATGCTGGGTCAGGGGGTCTACGAGCAGTACTTC. It specifies CASSMLGQGVYEQYF.

A few counts support this clone. V is TRBV18 and J is TRBJ1-1; the D is unclear. This CDR3 contains 13 residues. CDR1 and CDR2 from the germline V gene are KGHSH and LQKENI. V was shortened by 2 bases and J by 4 bases, with 8 bases between the two germline ends. CDR3 coding DNA: TGTGCCAGCTCACCAGAGTACTTCACTGAAGCTTTCTTT. It is translated as CASSPEYFTEAFF.

The chain employs TRBV29-1 and TRBJ2-6, with D perhaps matching TRBD1 (6 bases). V lost 7 bases and J 3 bases, leaving 10 bases between the germline ends. CDR1 SQVTM and CDR2 ANQGSEA come from the germline V gene. The CDR3 is 13 amino acids. The CDR3 nucleotides read TGCAGCGACACAGGGCTTGGGGCCAACGTCCTGACTTTC. Translating gives CSDTGLGANVLTF.

This CDR3 is CASSLGGGDNSPLHF. The CDR3 region has the DNA TGTGCCAGCAGCTTAGGAGGGGGTGATAATTCACCCCTCCACTTT. The chain has TRBV7-2 and TRBJ1-6; tentative D call: TRBD1 (6 bases). V shed 1 base and J shed 5 bases, with 9 bases lying between them. CDR1 is SGHTA, CDR2 FQGNSA, per germline. This CDR3 region has 15 residues.

The chain joins TRBV6-5 to TRBJ1-2; 9 bases line up with TRBD1. V lost 5 bases, J lost 8 bases, and 6 bases stayed unmatched. This CDR3 is built from 13 residues. CDR1 and CDR2 (germline): MNHEY, SVGAGI. CDR3 DNA sequence: TGTGCCAGCAGTATCAACAGGGGGCTAGGCTACACCTTC. Translation: CASSINRGLGYTF.

The chain is built from TRBV5-6 and TRBJ1-4; no definite D call. Germline assignment: CDR1 SGHDT and CDR2 YYEEEE. The V gene lost 0 bases and the J gene lost 3 bases, with 15 bases spanning the gap. The CDR3 is made up of 17 amino acids. CDR3: CASSLGPPGQANEKLFF. The CDR3 nucleotides read TGTGCCAGCAGCTTGGGTCCCCCTGGTCAGGCTAATGAAAAACTGTTTTTT.

V gene TRBV4-3 combines with J gene TRBJ2-1; no reliable D call. V was trimmed by 5 bases and J by 5 bases, leaving 7 bases between them. This CDR3 contains 12 residues. Germline V gene sequence: CDR1 LGHNA, CDR2 YSLEER. The CDR3 DNA sequence: TGCGCCAGCAGCTTTGTTAACAATGAGCAGTTCTTC. This codes for CASSFVNNEQFF.

DNA for the CDR3: TGTGCCAGCAGCTTGTCGGCAGGGGGCAACGAAAAACTGTTTTTT. Translating gives CASSLSAGGNEKLFF. V gene TRBV5-5 combines with J gene TRBJ1-4, with 8 bases fitting TRBD1. CDR3 length: 15 residues. Germline CDR1 SGHKS, CDR2 YYEKEE (reference sequence). V dropped 1 base and J dropped 8; count of bases not matched to a gene: 7.

The chain is built from TRBV13 and TRBJ1-2, with 9 bases matching TRBD1. The CDR3 covers 16 residues. Germline V gene sequence: CDR1 PRHDT, CDR2 FYEKMQ (reference sequence). V dropped 2 bases and J dropped 2; count of bases not matched to a gene: 6. The CDR3 DNA reads as TGTGCCAGCAGCTTACGGGCCGGGACAGGGAACTATGGCTACACCTTC. Its protein is CASSLRAGTGNYGYTF.